This entry lists 8 T cell receptor beta chains sequenced from one sample in a study of tumor-infiltrating lymphocytes in primary liver carcinoma. Constant-region priming of around 500 ng total RNA yielded TCR beta cDNA. Researchers made the TCR beta libraries by running three nested multiplex PCR rounds with slightly modified ARM-PCR. Investigators reported that the first two PCR rounds, at around 10 cycles each, used TRBV1-TRBV30 forward primers with a C-beta reverse primer. TCRdb recomputed calls from the multiplex PCR reads with MiXCR, one row per CDR3 protein. This repertoire shows around 80,000 distinct CDR3 sequences, 69% found once; its top ten account for 26%. Taking about 18-30 mg of unsorted bulk tissue, the authors co-extracted RNA and DNA. Material for sequencing was tumor-adjacent normal liver tissue. These receptors were taken from a man aged 35 to 55 with primary liver carcinoma and hepatitis B virus infection.

Note on this clonotype: At one end, the junction sequence differs from germline, possibly due to a read error. This chain uses TRBV28 with TRBJ2-1; TRBD2 matches at 10 bases. The germline gives CDR1 MDHEN, CDR2 SYDVKM. This CDR3 has 17 amino acids. The CDR3 spells CANSLCRRLAGLNEQFF. As DNA, the CDR3 is TGTGCCAACAGTTTATGCAGAAGACTAGCGGGCCTCAATGAGCAGTTCTTC.

Worth noting for this clonotype: The junction differs from germline at one of its ends, possibly a read error. The chain uses TRBV5-6 and TRBJ2-2, with D possibly matching TRBD1 (5 bases). The CDR3 runs to 16 residues. Germline lookup yields CDR1 SGHDT and CDR2 YYEEEE. The CDR3 region is CASNSRQRFNIGELFF. CDR3 coding DNA: TGTGCCAGCAACTCAAGACAGAGATTTAACATCGGGGAGCTGTTTTTT.

In its sample, this clonotype was seen many times. V usage is TRBV6-5 and J usage is TRBJ2-7; 7 positions agree with TRBD2. The CDR3 totals 13 residues. Germline CDR1 MNHEY, CDR2 SVGAGI. The V gene end was trimmed by 7 bases and the J gene end by 5 bases; junction bases not matched to a gene: 8. The DNA of the CDR3 is TGTGCCAGCACCAAGGGAGGGTTGCACGAGCAGTACTTC. Protein sequence: CASTKGGLHEQYF.

For this clonotype: The junction departs from germline at one end; a sequencing error may be responsible. The rearrangement joins TRBV6-2 or TRBV6-3 to TRBJ2-7; 9 bases are shared with TRBD2. The CDR3 has 16 residues. Germline V gene lookup returns CDR1 MNHEY and CDR2 SVGEGT. CDR3 region: CANSYRLAGISYEQYF. CDR3 in DNA: TGTGCCAACAGTTATAGGCTAGCGGGAATATCCTACGAGCAGTATTTC.

The chain is built from TRBV4-2 and TRBJ1-6; D may be TRBD1 (5 bases). This CDR3 spans 14 amino acids. V lost 8 bases to trimming and J lost 5 bases, with 13 bases between them. The germline V gene encodes CDR1 LGHNA and CDR2 YNFKEQ. Here the CDR3 reads CASCQAQDNSPLHF. The DNA for the CDR3 is TGTGCCAGCTGTCAAGCACAGGATAATTCACCCCTCCACTTT.

This clonotype has just a few counts. The chain links TRBV14 to TRBJ1-1, with D possibly TRBD1 on 5 matching bases. Trimming pared 0 bases from V and 10 bases from J, leaving 15 bases between. The CDR3 covers 14 residues. Germline values: CDR1 SGHDN, CDR2 FVKESK. The CDR3 DNA is TGTGCCAGCAGCCAAGATCAGGGCCCTTACCCAGCTTTCTTT. Translating gives CASSQDQGPYPAFF.

This clonotype was seen a handful of times. This likely comes from a read error, as the CDR3 has no conserved phenylalanine or tryptophan at its end. J is TRBJ2-1 and V is TRBV30; the match to TRBD2 covers 11 bases. The CDR3 covers 16 residues. CDR1 and CDR2 (germline): GTSNPN, SVGIG (reference sequence). CDR3 DNA sequence: TGTGCCTCGAGTGTATGGAGACTAGCGGGAATGGATGAGCAGTTCCTC. Translated: CASSVWRLAGMDEQFL.

This clonotype was recorded a few times. This clone may be a read error of a much larger clone one base away. Without the conserved terminal phenylalanine or tryptophan, this CDR3 likely stems from a read error. V gene TRBV5-1 combines with J gene TRBJ2-5; TRBD1 agrees at 8 bases. CDR1 and CDR2 (germline): SGHRS, YFSETQ. The CDR3 contains 13 residues. Trimming cost V 3 bases and J 4 bases; bases outside gene matches: 2. DNA for the CDR3: TGCGCCAGCAGCTCAGGGGGCGGAGAGACCCAGTACTTA. This translates into CASSSGGGETQYL.